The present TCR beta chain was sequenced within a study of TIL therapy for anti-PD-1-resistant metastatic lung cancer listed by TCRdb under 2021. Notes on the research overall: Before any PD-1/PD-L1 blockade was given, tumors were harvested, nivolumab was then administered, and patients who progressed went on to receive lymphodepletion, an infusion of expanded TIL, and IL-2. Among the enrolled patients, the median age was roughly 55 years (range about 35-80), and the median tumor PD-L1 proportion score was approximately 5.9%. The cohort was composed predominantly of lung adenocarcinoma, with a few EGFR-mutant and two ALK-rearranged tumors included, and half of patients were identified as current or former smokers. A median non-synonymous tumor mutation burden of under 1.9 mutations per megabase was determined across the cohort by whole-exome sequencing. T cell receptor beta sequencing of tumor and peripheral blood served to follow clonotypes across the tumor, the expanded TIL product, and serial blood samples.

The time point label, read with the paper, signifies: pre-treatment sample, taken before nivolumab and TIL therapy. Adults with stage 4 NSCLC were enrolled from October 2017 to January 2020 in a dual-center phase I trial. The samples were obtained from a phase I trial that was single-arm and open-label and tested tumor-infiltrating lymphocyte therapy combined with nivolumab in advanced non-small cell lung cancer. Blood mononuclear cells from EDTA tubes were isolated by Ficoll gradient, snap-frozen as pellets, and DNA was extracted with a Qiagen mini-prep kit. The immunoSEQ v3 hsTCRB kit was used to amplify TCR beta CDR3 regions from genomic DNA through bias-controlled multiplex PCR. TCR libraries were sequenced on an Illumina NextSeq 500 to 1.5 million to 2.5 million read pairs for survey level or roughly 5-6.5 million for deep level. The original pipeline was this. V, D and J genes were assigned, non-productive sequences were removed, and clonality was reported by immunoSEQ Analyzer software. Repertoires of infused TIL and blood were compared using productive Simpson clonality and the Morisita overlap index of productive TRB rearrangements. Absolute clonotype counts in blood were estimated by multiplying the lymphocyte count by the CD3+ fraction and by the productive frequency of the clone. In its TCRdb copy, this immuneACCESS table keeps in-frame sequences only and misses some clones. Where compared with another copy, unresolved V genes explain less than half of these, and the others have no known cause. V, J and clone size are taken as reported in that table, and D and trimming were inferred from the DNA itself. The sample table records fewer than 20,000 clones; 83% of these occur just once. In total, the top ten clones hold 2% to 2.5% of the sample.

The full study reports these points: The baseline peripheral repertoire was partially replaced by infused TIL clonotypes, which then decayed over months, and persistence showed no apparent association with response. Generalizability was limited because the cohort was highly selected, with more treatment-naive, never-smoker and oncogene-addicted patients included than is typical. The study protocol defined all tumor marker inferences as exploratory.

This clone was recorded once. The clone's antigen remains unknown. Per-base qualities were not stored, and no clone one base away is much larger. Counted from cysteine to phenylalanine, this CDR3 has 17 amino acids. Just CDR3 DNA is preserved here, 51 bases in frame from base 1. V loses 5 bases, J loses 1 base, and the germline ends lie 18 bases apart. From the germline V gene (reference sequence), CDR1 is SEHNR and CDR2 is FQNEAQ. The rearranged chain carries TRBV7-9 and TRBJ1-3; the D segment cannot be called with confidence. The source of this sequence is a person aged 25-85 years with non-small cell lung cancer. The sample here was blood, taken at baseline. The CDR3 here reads CASSPRRAAESGNTIYF. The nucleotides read TGTGCCAGCAGCCCCCGGAGGGCGGCAGAATCTGGAAACACCATATATTTT.